These 9 T cell receptor beta chains were sequenced from one sample in a study of molecular identifiers for immune sequencing clone quantification. MiXCR, applied by TCRdb to the PCR reads, yields one record per CDR3 protein. The sample has about 630,000 distinct CDR3 sequences, around 25% seen once. The sample comprised naive CD8+ T cells from blood, with Jurkat cell RNA spiked in. As for subset: FACS-sorted CD8+CD4-CCR7+CD45RA+ naive T cells. All receptors derive from a human donor in good health. Some libraries in this study had Jurkat cell RNA spiked in.

About this clonotype itself: One base away lies a much larger clone, so this may be a sequencing read error. The chain couples TRBV20-1 to TRBJ2-5; D not resolved. The V gene lost 2 bases and the J gene lost 2 bases, with 6 bases spanning the gap. CDR1 and CDR2 from the germline V gene are DFQATT and SNEGSKA (reference sequence). The CDR3 extends over 12 amino acids. CDR3 sequence (DNA): TGCAGTGCTAGACATGTTCAAGAGACCCAGTACTTC. This gives the protein CSARHVQETQYF.

For this clonotype: A much larger clone is a single base away; this may be a read error. The V and J genes are TRBV7-6 and TRBJ2-5, with D possibly TRBD1 on 5 matching bases. The germline gives CDR1 SGHVS, CDR2 FNYEAQ. The CDR3 is made up of 14 amino acids. V gave up 8 bases and J gave up 4 bases, with 17 bases separating them. CDR3 in amino acids: CASGLSQVRETQYF. The CDR3 DNA sequence: TGTGCCAGCGGCCTATCACAGGTCAGAGAGACCCAGTACTTC.

About this clonotype: The junction shows a germline mismatch at one end, possibly a read error. CDR3 sequence reads: CASSQEEGAEDEQHF. Written as DNA, the CDR3 is TGCGCCAGCAGCCAAGAAGAGGGGGCCGAAGACGAGCAGCACTTC. This sequence joins TRBV4-1 and TRBJ2-7; TRBD1 agrees at 7 bases. This CDR3 region has 15 residues. CDR1 MGHRA and CDR2 YSYEKL come from the germline V gene.

A few counts support this clonotype. The chain recombines TRBV5-5 with TRBJ2-5; 13 positions match TRBD2. Germline V lookup: CDR1 SGHKS, CDR2 YYEKEE (reference sequence). J gave up 3 bases and V 5 bases, and 10 bases lay outside the gene matches. The CDR3 consists of 17 residues. As DNA, the CDR3 is TGTGCCAGCAGGCCACCCGGACTAGCGGGGGAGAAAGAGACCCAGTACTTC. Its protein product is CASRPPGLAGEKETQYF.

DNA of the CDR3: TGTGCCAGCAGTTCATCACCAGACCGGAACACTGAAGCTTTCTTT. Translating gives CASSSSPDRNTEAFF. The chain couples TRBV27 to TRBJ1-1, with D hard to call. V was trimmed by 4 bases and J by 1 base, leaving 13 bases between them. The CDR3 sequence is 15 residues long. Germline V lookup: CDR1 MNHEY, CDR2 SMNVEV (reference sequence).

CDR3 coding DNA: TGTGCCAGCAGTTTGTCAGGGGATTCGGAGACCCAGTACTTC. Its protein is CASSLSGDSETQYF. The V and J genes are TRBV27 and TRBJ2-5, with TRBD1 as a possible D gene (6 bases). CDR1 MNHEY and CDR2 SMNVEV come from the germline V gene (reference sequence). The CDR3 is 14 residues long. V was trimmed by 3 bases and J by 5 bases, leaving 13 bases between them.

CDR3 coding DNA: TGTGCCAGCAGTTTTGAGAGGGCGTCGAACACTGAAGCTTTCTTT. This gives the protein CASSFERASNTEAFF. This chain links TRBV12-3 or TRBV12-4 with TRBJ1-1, with D unresolved. V dropped 3 bases and J dropped 1 base, with 12 bases sitting between them. There are 15 residues in the CDR3.

The chain is built from TRBV5-6 and TRBJ1-1; 7 bases agree with TRBD1. V dropped 4 bases and J dropped 3; count of bases not matched to a gene: 24. This CDR3 contains 20 residues. CDR1 and CDR2 from the germline V gene are SGHDT and YYEEEE. The CDR3 nucleotides are TGTGCCAGCAGCCTCCAGGGTGGGGGGAGGGGGCCAACCCATGACACTGAAGCTTTCTTT. Residues: CASSLQGGGRGPTHDTEAFF. The variable domain in full, completed from reference TRBV5-6 and TRBJ1-1, reads DAGVTQSPTHLIKTRGQQVTLRCSPKSGHDTVSWYQQALGQGPQFIFQYYEEEERQRGNFPDRFSGHQFPNYSSELNVNALLLGDSALYLCASSLQGGGRGPTHDTEAFFGQGTRLTVV.

The chain joins TRBV7-3 to TRBJ2-3; the D gene is possibly TRBD2 (5 bases). CDR3 length equals 16 residues. Germline CDR1 reads SGHTA; CDR2 reads FQGTGA. With 5 bases removed from V and 0 bases from J, the gap between germline ends came to 15 bases. CDR3 sequence reads: CASSLEPRGSTDTQYF. The CDR3 region has the DNA TGTGCCAGCAGCCTAGAACCTCGGGGTAGCACAGATACGCAGTATTTT.